This passage covers 2 T cell receptor beta chains from one sample sequenced in a study of cytomegalovirus exposure and HLA in healthy donors. With 60 Vbeta and 13 Jbeta primers, the PCR was carried out. TCRdb's copy holds only in-frame clones and misses some; the assay was immunoSEQ multiplex PCR. This repertoire includes about 160,000 clones. The sample taken for sequencing was PBMCs. The receptors were sampled from an older woman in good health and CMV-seronegative.

The chain couples TRBV4-2 to TRBJ2-3, with D tentatively TRBD1 (6 bases). Germline CDR1 LGHNA, CDR2 YNFKEQ. The CDR3 sequence is 17 residues long. The V end lost 3 bases, the J end lost 1 base, and 17 bases lay between the germline ends. The CDR3 is CASSHITGTTGTDTQYF. The DNA of the CDR3 is TGTGCCAGCAGCCATATCACAGGGACCACGGGCACAGATACGCAGTATTTT.

This chain uses TRBV9 with TRBJ2-1; a possible D gene is TRBD2 (6 bases). The CDR3 consists of 14 residues. Germline V gives CDR1 SGDLS, CDR2 YYNGEE. Between the trimmed V and J ends, which lost 4 bases and 4 bases, there was a span of 12 bases. The CDR3 here is CASSPTGTYNEQFF. CDR3 sequence (DNA): TGTGCCAGCAGCCCAACCGGGACTTACAATGAGCAGTTCTTC.